Listed below are T cell receptor beta chains from one sample, sequenced in a study of human T cells and chemical hapten exposure. TCRdb reprocessed the RACE reads via MiXCR and lists one record per CDR3 protein. The data hold 300,000 to 400,000 distinct CDR3 sequences, with roughly 5.3% observed a single time. The sample here was whole blood, taken in connection with sensitization to the hapten diphenylcyclopropenone (DPC). These receptors came from a woman aged 50 to 65 with alopecia areata. Some clones in this sample may be carry-over from other donors' samples. CDR3s include the opening cysteine and the closing phenylalanine or tryptophan. The D gene is left open where the match is weak. The listing skips clone size in some rows; elsewhere it reads once, few, many or a size class.

J	size	V	D	CDR3	DNA
TRBJ2-1	many	TRBV6-5	NA	CASSYVKGRKGYNEQFF	TGTGCCAGCAGCTATGTGAAGGGGAGGAAGGGCTACAATGAGCAGTTCTTC
TRBJ2-1	NA	TRBV7-7	NA	CASSSTEGSYNEQFF	TGTGCCAGCAGCTCCACGGAGGGCTCCTACAATGAGCAGTTCTTC
TRBJ2-5	few	TRBV3-1	TRBD2	CASSPITTSDQYF	TGTGCCAGCAGCCCCATTACTACTAGCGACCAGTACTTC
TRBJ2-5	many	TRBV10-1	NA	CASSESEETQYF	TGCGCCAGCAGTGAGTCTGAAGAGACCCAGTACTTC
TRBJ1-1	NA	TRBV5-1	NA	CAAARAVMNTEAFF	TGCGCCGCGGCGCGGGCGGTTATGAACACTGAAGCTTTCTTT
TRBJ2-5	few	TRBV6-1	NA	CASSWGVNQETQYF	TGTGCCAGCAGTTGGGGGGTTAACCAAGAGACCCAGTACTTC
TRBJ2-6	many	TRBV13	NA	CASSTPSSGANVLTF	TGTGCCAGCAGCACCCCAAGCTCTGGGGCCAACGTCCTGACTTTC
TRBJ1-3	many	TRBV9	NA	CASSPLPTVASGNTIYF	TGTGCCAGCAGCCCCCTTCCGACGGTTGCCTCTGGAAACACCATATATTTT
TRBJ1-5	many	TRBV7-6	NA	CASSAGQPGQPQHF	TGTGCCAGCAGCGCCGGACAGCCGGGTCAGCCCCAGCATTTT
TRBJ1-2	many	TRBV3-1	NA	CASSQVAGDNYGYTF	TGTGCCAGCAGCCAAGTAGCAGGGGATAACTATGGCTACACCTTC
TRBJ1-2	many	TRBV20-1	NA	CSAGGVQADGYGYTF	TGCAGTGCTGGAGGGGTCCAAGCCGACGGCTATGGCTACACCTTC
TRBJ2-7	few	TRBV6-2/TRBV6-3	NA	CASSYGTWGYEQYF	TGTGCCAGCAGTTACGGGACCTGGGGCTACGAGCAGTACTTC
TRBJ1-1	few	TRBV20-1	NA	CSARWTEAFF	TGCAGTGCTAGGTGGACTGAAGCTTTCTTT
TRBJ2-3	many	TRBV24-1	TRBD2	CATRMTSGADTQYF	TGTGCCACCAGGATGACTAGCGGGGCAGATACGCAGTATTTT
TRBJ2-7	few	TRBV3-1	NA	CASSPSGRLPLVEQYF	TGTGCCAGCAGCCCCTCCGGGCGACTCCCCCTCGTCGAGCAGTACTTC
TRBJ2-1	many	TRBV10-3	TRBD2	CAIRGTSGGNSVQFF	TGTGCCATCAGAGGGACTAGCGGGGGGAATTCAGTGCAGTTCTTC
TRBJ2-3	NA	TRBV29-1	NA	CSVEDRGPVRTTDTQYF	TGCAGCGTTGAAGATAGGGGTCCCGTCAGAACCACAGATACGCAGTATTTT
TRBJ2-7	many	TRBV9	NA	CASSHGGAGKEQYF	TGTGCCAGCAGTCATGGGGGGGCTGGTAAAGAGCAGTACTTC
TRBJ1-1	many	TRBV6-2/TRBV6-3	NA	CASSWGANPGTEAFF	TGTGCCAGCAGTTGGGGGGCGAATCCGGGGACTGAAGCTTTCTTT
TRBJ2-1	NA	TRBV6-1	TRBD1	CASSERQGIYNEQFF	TGTGCCAGCAGTGAACGACAGGGTATCTACAATGAGCAGTTCTTC
TRBJ2-1	once	TRBV3-1	NA	CDSSLGRVGSEQFF	TGTGACAGCAGCCTCGGCAGGGTGGGCAGTGAGCAGTTCTTC
TRBJ2-3	many	TRBV12-3/TRBV12-4	TRBD2	CASSLVADGREYF	TGTGCCAGCAGTCTGGTAGCAGACGGGAGGGAGTATTTT
TRBJ2-1	many	TRBV12-3/TRBV12-4	NA	CASSSGLFRDEQFF	TGTGCCAGCAGTTCCGGACTCTTTCGGGATGAGCAGTTCTTC
TRBJ2-3	many	TRBV6-5	NA	CASQTTDTQYF	TGTGCCAGCCAGACTACAGATACGCAGTATTTT
TRBJ2-7	many	TRBV29-1	TRBD1	CSATATGEGEQYF	TGCAGCGCCACGGCGACAGGGGAAGGCGAGCAGTACTTC
TRBJ1-3	NA	TRBV2	NA	CASSELWGGNTIYF	TGTGCCAGCAGTGAATTGTGGGGGGGAAACACCATATATTTT
TRBJ2-3	many	TRBV7-9	NA	CASSATGRKADTQYF	TGTGCCAGCAGCGCTACGGGCCGTAAGGCAGATACGCAGTATTTT
TRBJ2-3	few	TRBV15	NA	CATSRELSTAGDTQYF	TGTGCCACCAGCAGAGAACTCTCCACGGCGGGAGATACGCAGTATTTT